This T cell receptor beta chain was retrieved from a study of shared clonotypes between healthy human individuals. Only in-frame clones appear in the TCRdb table, and some are missing; sequencing was by immunoSEQ multiplex PCR. The sample records about 580,000 clones, more than 95% being singletons. CD45RO-negative, CCR7-selected cells formed the naive CD8 fraction, which excluded terminally differentiated effector memory CD45RA+ cells. CDR1 is SGHAT and CDR2 is FQNNGV in the germline V gene. Deletions cut 8 bases from V and 8 bases from J, with 19 bases between. This CDR3 region has 14 residues. The source material was naive CD8+ T cells sorted from blood. This receptor was identified in a young man in good health. The rearrangement joins TRBV11-2 to TRBJ2-1, with D possibly being TRBD1 or TRBD2 (7 bases each). CDR3 amino acids: CASYKGGGRDEQFF. The CDR3 bases are TGTGCCAGCTACAAGGGAGGGGGCAGAGATGAGCAGTTCTTC.